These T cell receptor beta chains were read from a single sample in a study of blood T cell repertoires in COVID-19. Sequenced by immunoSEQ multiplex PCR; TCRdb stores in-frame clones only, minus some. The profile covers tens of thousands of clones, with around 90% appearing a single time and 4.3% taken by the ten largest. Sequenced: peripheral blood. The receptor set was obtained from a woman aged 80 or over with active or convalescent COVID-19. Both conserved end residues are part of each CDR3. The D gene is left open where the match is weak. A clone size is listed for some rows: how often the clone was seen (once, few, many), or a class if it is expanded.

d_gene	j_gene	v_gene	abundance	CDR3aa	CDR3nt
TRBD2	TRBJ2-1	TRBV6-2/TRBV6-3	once	CASSYMPTSGILHNEQFF	TGTGCCAGCAGTTACATGCCGACTAGCGGGATCCTCCACAATGAGCAGTTCTTC
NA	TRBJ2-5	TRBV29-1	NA	CSVDGDGGGETQYF	TGCAGCGTTGATGGCGACGGAGGCGGGGAGACCCAGTACTTC
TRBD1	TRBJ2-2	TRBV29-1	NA	CSVRQGAVTGELFF	TGCAGCGTCCGACAGGGGGCGGTGACCGGGGAGCTGTTTTTT
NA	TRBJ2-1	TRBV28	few	CASCNPGTGLSGRPSNEQFF	TGTGCCAGCTGCAATCCCGGGACAGGGTTGAGCGGGAGGCCTAGCAATGAGCAGTTCTTC
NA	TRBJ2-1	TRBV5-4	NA	CASSLAGVHYNEQFF	TGTGCCAGCAGCTTGGCGGGGGTTCACTACAATGAGCAGTTCTTC
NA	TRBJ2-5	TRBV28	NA	CASSTLGGGGETQYF	TGTGCCAGCAGTACCTTGGGGGGGGGCGGCGAGACCCAGTACTTC
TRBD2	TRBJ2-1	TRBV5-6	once	CASSSPQTSGSQYNEQFF	TGTGCCAGCAGCTCTCCCCAAACTAGCGGGAGCCAGTACAATGAGCAGTTCTTC
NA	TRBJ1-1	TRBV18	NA	CASSPGGRVDTEAFF	TGTGCCAGCTCACCGGGGGGACGCGTGGACACTGAAGCTTTCTTT
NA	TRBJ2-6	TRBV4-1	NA	CASSQERVRQFSGANVLTF	TGCGCCAGCAGCCAAGAGCGGGTGCGGCAGTTCTCTGGGGCCAACGTCCTGACTTTC
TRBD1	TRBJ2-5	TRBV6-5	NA	CASSYSDRGETQYF	TGTGCCAGCAGTTACTCCGACAGGGGAGAGACCCAGTACTTC
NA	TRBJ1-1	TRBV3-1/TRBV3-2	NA	CASSQGVGLTEAFF	TGTGCCAGCAGCCAAGGTGTGGGCCTCACTGAAGCTTTCTTT
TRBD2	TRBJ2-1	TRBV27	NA	CASKEREFYNEQFF	TGTGCCAGCAAGGAGCGGGAGTTTTACAATGAGCAGTTCTTC
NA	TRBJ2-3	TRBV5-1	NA	CASSFGRGNTDTQYF	TGCGCCAGCAGCTTCGGCAGGGGAAACACAGATACGCAGTATTTT
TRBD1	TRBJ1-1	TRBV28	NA	CASSSTGAYTEAFF	TGTGCCAGCAGTTCTACAGGGGCTTACACTGAAGCTTTCTTT
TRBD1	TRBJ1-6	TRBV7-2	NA	CASSFTGGGNSPLHF	TGTGCCAGCAGCTTTACAGGGGGCGGCAATTCACCCCTCCACTTT
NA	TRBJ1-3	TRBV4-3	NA	CASSQDAGVGGNTIYF	TGCGCCAGCAGCCAAGATGCAGGGGTGGGTGGAAACACCATATATTTT
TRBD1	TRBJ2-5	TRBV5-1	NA	CASSTITGGWETQYF	TGCGCCAGCAGCACAATAACAGGGGGCTGGGAGACCCAGTACTTC
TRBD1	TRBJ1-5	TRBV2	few	CASSDTRPGQGSQPQHF	TGTGCCAGCAGTGACACCCGTCCGGGACAGGGGTCACAGCCCCAGCATTTT
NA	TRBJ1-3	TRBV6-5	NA	CASSYSPFGNTIYF	TGTGCCAGCAGTTACTCTCCTTTTGGAAACACCATATATTTT
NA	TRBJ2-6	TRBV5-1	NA	CASSPTGYNVLTF	TGCGCCAGCAGCCCTACAGGGTACAACGTCCTGACTTTC
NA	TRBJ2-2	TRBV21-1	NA	CASSKAPQAAGGVTGELFF	TGTGCCAGCAGCAAAGCCCCTCAAGCAGCGGGAGGTGTCACCGGGGAGCTGTTTTTT
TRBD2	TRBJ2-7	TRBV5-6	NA	CASTGLAGSSAYEQYF	TGTGCCAGCACAGGACTAGCGGGATCGTCAGCCTACGAGCAGTACTTC
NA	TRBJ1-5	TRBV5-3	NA	CAILPGSNQPQHF	TGTGCGATTCTCCCGGGTAGCAATCAGCCCCAGCATTTT
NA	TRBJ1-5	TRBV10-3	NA	CATLDSTSNQPQHF	TGTGCCACCCTCGACAGTACTAGCAATCAGCCCCAGCATTTT
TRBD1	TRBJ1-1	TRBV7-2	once	CASRLRTGATEAFF	TGTGCCAGCAGACTTAGGACAGGGGCCACTGAAGCTTTCTTT
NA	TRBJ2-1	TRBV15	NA	CATGRDRSGDNEQFF	TGTGCCACAGGTCGGGATCGGTCAGGGGACAATGAGCAGTTCTTC
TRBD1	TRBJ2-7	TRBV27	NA	CASSDRGNSYEQYF	TGTGCCAGCAGCGACAGGGGGAATTCCTACGAGCAGTACTTC
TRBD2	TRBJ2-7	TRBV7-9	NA	CASSLKRLAGYEQYF	TGTGCCAGCAGCTTAAAGCGACTAGCGGGGTATGAGCAGTACTTC
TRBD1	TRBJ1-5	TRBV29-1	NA	CSVGGTGDQPQHF	TGCAGCGTTGGAGGGACAGGGGATCAGCCCCAGCATTTT
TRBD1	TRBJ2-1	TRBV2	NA	CAINRGSSYNEQFF	TGTGCCATCAACAGGGGCTCCTCCTACAATGAGCAGTTCTTC
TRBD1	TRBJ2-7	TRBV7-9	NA	CASSSSGTGFIHEQYF	TGTGCCAGCAGCTCTTCGGGGACAGGGTTTATCCACGAGCAGTACTTC
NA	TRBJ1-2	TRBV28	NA	CASSSEGAIANYGYTF	TGTGCCAGCAGTTCCGAAGGGGCGATAGCTAACTATGGCTACACCTTC